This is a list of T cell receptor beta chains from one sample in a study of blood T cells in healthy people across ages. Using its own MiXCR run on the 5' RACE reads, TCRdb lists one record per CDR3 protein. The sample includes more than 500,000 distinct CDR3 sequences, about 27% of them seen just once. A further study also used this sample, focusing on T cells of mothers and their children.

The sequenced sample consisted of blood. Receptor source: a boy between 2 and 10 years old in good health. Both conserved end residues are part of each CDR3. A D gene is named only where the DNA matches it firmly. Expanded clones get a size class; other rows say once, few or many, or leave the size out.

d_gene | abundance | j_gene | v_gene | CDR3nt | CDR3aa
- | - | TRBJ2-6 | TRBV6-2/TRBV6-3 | TGTGCCAGCAATGCGGCAGGGACTGGGGCCAACGTCCTGACTTTC | CASNAAGTGANVLTF
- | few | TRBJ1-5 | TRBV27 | TGTGCCAGCAGATACCAGGGAAGCAATCAGCCCCAGCATTTT | CASRYQGSNQPQHF
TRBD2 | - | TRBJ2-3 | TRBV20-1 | TGCAGTGCTAGGGACGGGAGGGGACTCACAGATACGCAGTATTTT | CSARDGRGLTDTQYF
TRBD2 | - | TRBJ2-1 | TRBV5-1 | TGCGCCAGCAGTCCATCCACCGCAGGGACTAACAATGAGCAGTTCTTC | CASSPSTAGTNNEQFF
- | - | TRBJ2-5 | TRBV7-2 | TGTGCCAGCAGCTTAGACCCGTTGGGGACCCAGTACTTC | CASSLDPLGTQYF
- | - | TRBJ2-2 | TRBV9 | TGTGCCAGCAGCGTAGTTTCCGCCGGGGTGGTCACCGGGGAGCTGTTTTTT | CASSVVSAGVVTGELFF
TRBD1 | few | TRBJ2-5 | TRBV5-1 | TGCGCCAGCAGCTTTACCGGGACAGGGGGCGCGGGGGAGACCCAGTACTTC | CASSFTGTGGAGETQYF
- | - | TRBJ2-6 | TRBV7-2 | TGTGCCAGCAGCTTGAAGGCGACTGGGGCCAACGTCCTGACTTTC | CASSLKATGANVLTF
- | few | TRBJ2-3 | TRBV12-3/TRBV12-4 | TGTGCCAGCAGTTTAAAGGCGGCGCAGTATTTT | CASSLKAAQYF
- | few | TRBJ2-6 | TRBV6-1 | TGTGCCTGCAGTCAGGGGACTGGGGCCAACGTCCTGACTTTC | CACSQGTGANVLTF
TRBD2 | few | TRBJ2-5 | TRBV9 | TGTGCCAGCAGCGTAGGACTAGCGGGGGCAAAGACCCAGTACTTC | CASSVGLAGAKTQYF
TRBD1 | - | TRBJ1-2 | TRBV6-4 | TGTGCCGGCAGTGCCGAGGGACAGGGGAATGGCTACACCTTC | CAGSAEGQGNGYTF
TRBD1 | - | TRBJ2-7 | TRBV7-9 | TGTGCCAGCAGCCCCCCCCTGGGACAGCGAAGCTCCTACGAGCAGTACTTC | CASSPPLGQRSSYEQYF
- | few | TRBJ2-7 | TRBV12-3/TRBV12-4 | TGTGCCAGCAGTCCAACAGGGATCGAGCAGTACTTC | CASSPTGIEQYF
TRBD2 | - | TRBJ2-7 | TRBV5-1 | TGCGCCAGCAGCCGCGGGGGAGCGTGGGAGCAGTACTTC | CASSRGGAWEQYF
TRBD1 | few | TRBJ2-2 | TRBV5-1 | TGCGCCAGCAGCTTTCCCTTGGGGACAGGGGGCGCATCCGGGGAGCTGTTTTTT | CASSFPLGTGGASGELFF
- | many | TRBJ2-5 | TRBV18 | TGTGCCAGCTCAACAGGAGTAGAGACCCAGTACTTC | CASSTGVETQYF
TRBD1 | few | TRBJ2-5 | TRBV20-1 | TGCAGTGCTAGAGACTTCCGCGGACAGGGGCAAGAGACCCAGTACTTC | CSARDFRGQGQETQYF
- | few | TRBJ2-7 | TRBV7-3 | TGTGCCAGCAGCCCCCCGAATTCCTACGAGCAGTACTTC | CASSPPNSYEQYF
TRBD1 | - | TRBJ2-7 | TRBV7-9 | TGTGCCAGCAGCGCGGGACAGGGGCGGAACGAGCAGTACTTC | CASSAGQGRNEQYF
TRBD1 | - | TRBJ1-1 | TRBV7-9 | TGTGCCAGCAGCCTGGCCGGGACAGGGGGCCTAGCTTTCTTT | CASSLAGTGGLAFF
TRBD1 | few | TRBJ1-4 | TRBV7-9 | TGTGCCAGCAGCTACGCGGACAGGGAAGGCAAACTGTTTTTT | CASSYADREGKLFF
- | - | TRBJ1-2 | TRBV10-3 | TGTGCCATCAGCTCTAAGCAGGGCGCCAACTATGGCTACACCTTC | CAISSKQGANYGYTF
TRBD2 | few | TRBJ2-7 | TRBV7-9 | TGTGCCAGCAGCTCCCCCCAAAGCGGGAGCGGTGAGCAGTACTTC | CASSSPQSGSGEQYF